One and the same sample provided the 8 T cell receptor beta chains below, sequenced in a study of human T cells and chemical hapten exposure. As to time point: pre-sensitization, week 0. Stated treatment: therapeutic diphenylcyclopropenone sensitization with weekly scalp DPC. TCRdb recomputed calls from the RACE reads with MiXCR, one row per CDR3 protein. The data show some 51,000 distinct CDR3 sequences, with 9.4% seen just once and around 15% held by the top ten. Sequencing used whole blood, obtained in connection with sensitization to the hapten diphenylcyclopropenone (DPC). Every receptor here comes from a middle-aged woman with alopecia areata. Some clones in this sample may be carry-over from other donors' samples.

This clonotype was counted at least ten times. The J gene is TRBJ1-1, the V gene TRBV5-1; 7 bases agree with TRBD1. V shed 4 bases and J 5 bases; nucleotides not matched to a gene: 11. CDR1 is SGHRS, CDR2 YFSETQ, per germline. This CDR3 is 15 amino acids long. The CDR3 is CASSPPRTGGTEAFF. CDR3 DNA sequence: TGCGCCAGCAGCCCCCCCCGGACAGGAGGTACTGAAGCTTTCTTT.

Ten or more counts support this clonotype. V gene TRBV12-3 or TRBV12-4 combines with J gene TRBJ2-3, with TRBD1 matching over 9 bases. With 3 bases clipped from V and 10 bases from J, the junction kept 8 bases outside the gene matches. The CDR3 extends over 14 amino acids. The CDR3 protein is CASSLGAQGAAQYF. Here the CDR3 DNA reads TGTGCCAGCAGTTTGGGAGCACAGGGGGCGGCGCAGTATTTT.

This clonotype was picked up many times. This chain links TRBV6-1 with TRBJ2-1; 11 bases line up with TRBD2. Looked up from germline, CDR1 is MNHNS and CDR2 is SASEGT. CDR3 size: 14 residues. V trimming: 6 bases; J trimming: 9 bases; junction bases outside the gene matches: 7. CDR3 DNA: TGTGCCAGCAGGACTAGCGGGGAAGTGAGTGAGCAGTTCTTC. Residues: CASRTSGEVSEQFF.

In its sample, this clonotype was seen many times. CDR3 sequence (DNA): TGTGCCAGCAGTGGTCTGGTGGACACCGGGGAGCTGTTTTTT. Protein: CASSGLVDTGELFF. The rearrangement joins TRBV6-1 to TRBJ2-2; D gene ambiguous. The CDR3 is 14 amino acids. V dropped 4 bases and J dropped 3 bases, with 9 bases sitting between them. Germline V CDR1 and CDR2: MNHNS, SASEGT.

This clonotype was picked up many times. The CDR3 region is CASSPGTGRNEQFF. The CDR3 bases are TGTGCCAGCAGTCCCGGGACAGGGAGGAATGAGCAGTTCTTC. This rearrangement joins TRBV4-2 to TRBJ2-1; 9 bases are a match to TRBD1. Germline trimming cut 6 bases from V and 7 bases from J; bases unmatched to any gene: 7. CDR3 length: 14 amino acids. Germline-derived CDR1 and CDR2 are LGHNA and YNFKEQ.

This clonotype was found many times. The chain recombines TRBV12-3 or TRBV12-4 with TRBJ1-2; D gene ambiguous. Deletions cut 10 bases from V and 5 bases from J, with 17 bases between. There are 13 residues in the CDR3. CDR3 sequence (DNA): TGTGCCATCAGGACCGATCCGCTGTATGGCTACACCTTC. Its protein product is CAIRTDPLYGYTF.

This clonotype has at least ten counts. This sequence joins TRBV11-2 and TRBJ2-5, with 9 bases aligning to TRBD2. After removal of 4 bases from V and 5 bases from J, the junction contained 5 bases not matched to a gene. Germline loops: CDR1 SGHAT, CDR2 FQNNGV. This CDR3 has 14 amino acids. The CDR3: CASSWRGGEETQYF. Here the CDR3 DNA reads TGTGCCAGCAGCTGGCGCGGGGGGGAGGAGACCCAGTACTTC.

The V gene is TRBV29-1, the J gene TRBJ2-2, with D possibly being TRBD1 (5 bases). The germline V gene encodes CDR1 SQVTM and CDR2 ANQGSEA. There are 13 residues in the CDR3. V was clipped by 6 bases and J by 4 bases, with 12 bases between them. The CDR3 region has the DNA TGCAGCGTCGTGGCAGGGTTCACCGGGGAGCTGTTTTTT. It encodes CSVVAGFTGELFF.